These 27 T cell receptor beta chains came from one sample sequenced in a study of CD8 T cells in Susac syndrome. 0.5 to 1 ug RNA was reverse transcribed with random hexamers. One entry per CDR3 protein, called by TCRdb with MiXCR from the immunoSEQ multiplex PCR reads. The repertoire holds roughly 200,000 distinct CDR3 sequences, with around 95% as singletons. The sample consisted of CD4+ T cells from PBMCs. All receptors derive from a human donor with multiple sclerosis.

V gene TRBV4-1 combines with J gene TRBJ1-1; a possible D gene is TRBD1 (5 bases). The CDR3 is made up of 14 amino acids. V lost 4 bases, J lost 1 base, and 10 bases lay in between. CDR1 is MGHRA and CDR2 is YSYEKL in the germline V gene. CDR3 region: CASSRTTANTEAFF. The CDR3 DNA reads as TGCGCCAGCAGCCGGACGACAGCGAACACTGAAGCTTTCTTT.

The genes are TRBV2 and TRBJ1-3, with D unresolved. The CDR3 extends over 15 amino acids. V lost 8 bases, J lost 6 bases, and 20 bases lay in between. Germline V gives CDR1 SNHLY, CDR2 FYNNEI. Here the CDR3 reads CASGRGRSWENTIYF. The CDR3 DNA is TGTGCCAGCGGGAGAGGGCGGTCTTGGGAAAACACCATATATTTT.

The V and J genes are TRBV20-1 and TRBJ2-3, with 7 bases matching TRBD2. The length of the CDR3 is 14 residues. J gave up 4 bases and V 0 bases, and 4 bases lay outside the gene matches. Germline V gene data show CDR1 as DFQATT and CDR2 as SNEGSKA (reference sequence). The CDR3 DNA reads as TGCAGTGCTAGAGATAGACGGGGGGCAGATACGCAGTATTTT. Translating gives CSARDRRGADTQYF.

The V gene is TRBV18, the J gene TRBJ2-5; the D gene could be TRBD1 or TRBD2 (6 bases each). The germline V and J ends were trimmed by 3 bases and 3 bases, with 11 bases remaining between them. The CDR3 contains 14 residues. The V gene's germline CDR1 is KGHSH and CDR2 LQKENI. CDR3 protein: CASSPGGAEETQYF. CDR3 bases: TGTGCCAGCTCACCGGGGGGCGCGGAAGAGACCCAGTACTTC. Full variable domain (outside the CDR3, taken from reference TRBV18 and TRBJ2-5): NAGVMQNPRHLVRRRGQEARLRCSPMKGHSHVYWYRQLPEEGLKFMVYLQKENIIDESGMPKERFSAEFPKEGPSILRIQQVVRGDSAAYFCASSPGGAEETQYFGPGTRLLVL.

The CDR3 region has the DNA TGCAGCGTTGAAGGGCAGGAGGACACTGAAGCTTTCTTT. It yields the protein CSVEGQEDTEAFF. V usage is TRBV29-1 and J usage is TRBJ1-1, with no clear D. The CDR3 has 13 amino acids. V gave up 1 base and J gave up 3 bases, with 9 bases separating them. The germline gives CDR1 SQVTM, CDR2 ANQGSEA.

The chain combines TRBV30 with TRBJ2-3, with 8 bases matching TRBD2. Losses at the gene ends were 3 bases for V and 3 bases for J; bases not matched to a gene: 8. CDR1 is GTSNPN and CDR2 is SVGIG in the germline V gene (reference sequence). There are 15 residues in the CDR3. The CDR3 DNA follows: TGTGCCTGGAGGGGGAAGCGGGGGAGAACAGATACGCAGTATTTT. This translates into CAWRGKRGRTDTQYF.

The chain links TRBV6-2 or TRBV6-3 to TRBJ2-7; D call uncertain. The germline V gene encodes CDR1 MNHEY and CDR2 SVGEGT. CDR3 length equals 16 residues. V lost 5 bases to trimming and J lost 0 bases, with 17 bases between them. The CDR3 coding sequence is TGTGCCAGCAGTAAGACCTGGTGGGCGAGCTCCTACGAGCAGTACTTC. Its translation is CASSKTWWASSYEQYF.

This clonotype has a single count. V gene TRBV28 combines with J gene TRBJ2-3; TRBD2 aligns across 8 bases. Germline V CDR1 and CDR2: MDHEN, SYDVKM. V gave up 7 bases and J gave up 2 bases; unmatched junction bases: 5. The CDR3 loop spans 14 amino acids. Here the CDR3 reads CASTAGGHTDTQYF. CDR3 in DNA: TGTGCCAGCACCGCGGGAGGCCACACAGATACGCAGTATTTT. Together with reference TRBV28 and TRBJ2-3, the CDR3 gives the full variable domain: DVKVTQSSRYLVKRTGEKVFLECVQDMDHENMFWYRQDPGLGLRLIYFSYDVKMKEKGDIPEGYSVSREKKERFSLILESASTNQTSMYLCASTAGGHTDTQYFGPGTRLTVL.

This clonotype appeared once. The chain is built from TRBV29-1 and TRBJ1-1; tentative D call: TRBD1 (5 bases). There are 12 residues in the CDR3. Germline V gene data show CDR1 as SQVTM and CDR2 as ANQGSEA. V gave up 6 bases and J gave up 7 bases, with 15 bases separating them. The CDR3 sequence: CSVTYGRGEAFF. CDR3 bases: TGCAGCGTGACTTATGGAAGGGGTGAAGCTTTCTTT.

The rearrangement uses TRBV9 and TRBJ2-3, with 9 positions matching TRBD1. The CDR3 has 17 amino acids. Germline lookup yields CDR1 SGDLS and CDR2 YYNGEE. The J segment lost 4 bases and the V segment lost 4 bases, leaving 13 bases of the junction unmatched. The CDR3 coding sequence is TGTGCCAGCAGCACACCTACTTGGGACAGGGAGTCAGATACGCAGTATTTT. It specifies CASSTPTWDRESDTQYF.

V and J are TRBV7-9 and TRBJ2-2, with D perhaps TRBD1 or TRBD2 (5 bases each). Trimming cost V 4 bases and J 1 base, with 10 bases left between them. The CDR3 has 15 residues. Germline V gives CDR1 SEHNR, CDR2 FQNEAQ (reference sequence). CDR3 in DNA: TGTGCCAGCAGCTCGGTTGGGGGGAACACCGGGGAGCTGTTTTTT. This sequence encodes CASSSVGGNTGELFF.

The rearrangement uses TRBV30 and TRBJ2-1, with 9 bases lining up with TRBD2. The CDR3 spans 16 residues. V gave up 4 bases and J gave up 8 bases; unmatched junction bases: 15. The germline gives CDR1 GTSNPN, CDR2 SVGIG (reference sequence). CDR3 sequence reads: CAWIARWGGGADEQFF. In DNA, the CDR3 is TGTGCCTGGATCGCTCGGTGGGGCGGGGGGGCCGATGAGCAGTTCTTC.

V usage is TRBV15 and J usage is TRBJ1-1; the D is unclear. The CDR3 runs 13 residues. Per germline, CDR1 LNHNV and CDR2 YYDKDF (reference sequence). Trimming cost V 3 bases and J 4 bases, with 9 bases left between them. DNA for the CDR3: TGTGCCACCAGCAGGGTGGGTGGCACTGAAGCTTTCTTT. It specifies CATSRVGGTEAFF.

This clonotype was seen once. The V and J genes are TRBV27 and TRBJ1-1; D call uncertain. The CDR3 consists of 17 residues. The ends were cut back, 5 bases at V and 0 bases at J, with 19 bases in the middle. CDR1 and CDR2 from the germline V gene are MNHEY and SMNVEV (reference sequence). CDR3 residues: CASSHSKGLPMNTEAFF. CDR3 DNA sequence: TGTGCCAGCAGTCATTCGAAAGGGTTGCCGATGAACACTGAAGCTTTCTTT.

The count of this clonotype is one. The genes are TRBV20-1 and TRBJ1-5; D uncertain. Between the trimmed V and J ends, which lost 4 bases and 4 bases, there was a span of 20 bases. This CDR3 region has 16 residues. Germline V CDR1 and CDR2: DFQATT, SNEGSKA (reference sequence). The CDR3 DNA reads as TGCAGTGCTACCAAACGGTCGTGGTACCGGAATCAGCCCCAGCATTTT. Protein: CSATKRSWYRNQPQHF.

The chain uses TRBV7-2 and TRBJ1-6; 10 bases align to TRBD1. After removal of 0 bases from V and 8 bases from J, the junction contained 4 bases not matched to a gene. The CDR3 contains 16 residues. CDR1 is SGHTA, CDR2 FQGNSA, per germline. Here the CDR3 DNA reads TGTGCCAGCAGCTTAGCGGCCGGGACAGGGGATTCACCCCTCCACTTT. Encoded protein: CASSLAAGTGDSPLHF.

This chain links TRBV20-1 with TRBJ1-5; a possible D gene is TRBD1 (5 bases). The germline V gene has CDR1 DFQATT and CDR2 SNEGSKA (reference sequence). V lost 2 bases to trimming and J lost 3 bases, with 14 bases between them. CDR3 length equals 15 residues. The CDR3 here is CSARRPGRINQPQHF. The CDR3 nucleotides read TGCAGTGCTAGAAGGCCGGGGCGGATCAATCAGCCCCAGCATTTT.

The CDR3 is CASSQTGPYEQYF. The CDR3 coding sequence is TGTGCCAGCTCCCAGACAGGACCCTACGAGCAGTACTTC. The chain has TRBV7-2 and TRBJ2-7; tentatively, D is TRBD1 (6 bases). The CDR3 runs 13 residues. CDR1 and CDR2 (germline): SGHTA, FQGNSA. The V gene lost 8 bases and the J gene lost 2 bases, with 13 bases spanning the gap.

This chain links TRBV6-5 with TRBJ2-3; D uncertain. The germline V gene has CDR1 MNHEY and CDR2 SVGAGI. V lost 0 bases, J lost 3 bases, and 10 bases lay in between. There are 15 residues in the CDR3. This chain's CDR3 is CASSYSRTYTDTQYF. CDR3 DNA: TGTGCCAGCAGTTACTCCCGGACGTATACAGATACGCAGTATTTT.

The CDR3 DNA sequence: TGTGCCAGCTCACCGTTTTTCGGGGTGGAAAGGACAGGGGCCAACGTCCTGACTTTC. This encodes CASSPFFGVERTGANVLTF. The chain uses TRBV18 and TRBJ2-6; D is perhaps TRBD1 or TRBD2 (5 bases each). CDR1 is KGHSH, CDR2 LQKENI, per germline. Trimming took off 3 bases at V and 4 bases at J, with 22 bases between the two ends. The CDR3 is 19 amino acids.

The chain has TRBV7-6 and TRBJ2-5; D unresolved. V lost 6 bases and J 5 bases, leaving 13 bases between the germline ends. The CDR3 consists of 13 residues. Germline V gene data show CDR1 as SGHVS and CDR2 as FNYEAQ. CDR3 sequence reads: CASSGQHGETQYF. The CDR3 region has the DNA TGTGCCAGCAGTGGGCAGCACGGGGAGACCCAGTACTTC.

This clonotype has a single count. The rearrangement uses TRBV9 and TRBJ2-2, with TRBD1 matching over 8 bases. Germline V lookup: CDR1 SGDLS, CDR2 YYNGEE. J lost 4 bases, V lost 3 bases, and 8 bases had no gene match. This CDR3 spans 16 amino acids. CDR3 region: CASSGADRAGTGELFF. For the CDR3, the DNA is TGTGCCAGCAGCGGAGCGGACAGGGCGGGCACCGGGGAGCTGTTTTTT.

This chain joins TRBV28 and TRBJ2-1; 11 bases align to TRBD2. Germline-derived CDR1 and CDR2 are MDHEN and SYDVKM. V gave up 4 bases and J gave up 3 bases; unmatched junction bases: 2. There are 15 residues in the CDR3. CDR3 residues: CASSSLAGGYNEQFF. As DNA, the CDR3 is TGTGCCAGCAGTTCTCTAGCGGGGGGCTACAATGAGCAGTTCTTC.

The rearrangement uses TRBV27 and TRBJ1-2; TRBD1 matches at 9 bases. The CDR3 runs 17 residues. In germline, CDR1 is MNHEY, CDR2 SMNVEV (reference sequence). With 6 bases clipped from V and 4 bases from J, the junction kept 15 bases outside the gene matches. The CDR3 region is CASRPSPGQGDFYGYTF. CDR3 sequence (DNA): TGTGCCAGCAGACCCTCTCCGGGACAGGGAGATTTCTATGGCTACACCTTC.

The chain joins TRBV30 to TRBJ1-6; perhaps TRBD1 as D (5 bases). CDR1 is GTSNPN, CDR2 SVGIG, per germline (reference sequence). V was shortened by 0 bases and J by 7 bases, with 10 bases between the two germline ends. The CDR3 length is 14 residues. The DNA for the CDR3 is TGTGCCTGGAGTGTCGGGGACTACAATTCACCCCTCCACTTT. Translating it yields CAWSVGDYNSPLHF.

This clonotype appeared a single time. This sequence joins TRBV14 and TRBJ2-1, with unresolved D. CDR3 size: 12 residues. Germline-derived CDR1 and CDR2 are SGHDN and FVKESK. With 5 bases removed from V and 4 bases from J, the gap between germline ends came to 6 bases. The CDR3 here is CASSANYNEQFF. CDR3 coding DNA: TGTGCCAGCAGCGCCAATTACAATGAGCAGTTCTTC.

The rearrangement uses TRBV30 and TRBJ1-1; tentative D call: TRBD1 (6 bases). Germline V CDR1 and CDR2: GTSNPN, SVGIG (reference sequence). This CDR3 spans 11 amino acids. Trimming left V 3 bases short and J 8 bases short, with 10 bases between. Here the CDR3 DNA reads TGTGCCTGGAGACAGGGTTTCGAAGCTTTCTTT. Translating gives CAWRQGFEAFF.